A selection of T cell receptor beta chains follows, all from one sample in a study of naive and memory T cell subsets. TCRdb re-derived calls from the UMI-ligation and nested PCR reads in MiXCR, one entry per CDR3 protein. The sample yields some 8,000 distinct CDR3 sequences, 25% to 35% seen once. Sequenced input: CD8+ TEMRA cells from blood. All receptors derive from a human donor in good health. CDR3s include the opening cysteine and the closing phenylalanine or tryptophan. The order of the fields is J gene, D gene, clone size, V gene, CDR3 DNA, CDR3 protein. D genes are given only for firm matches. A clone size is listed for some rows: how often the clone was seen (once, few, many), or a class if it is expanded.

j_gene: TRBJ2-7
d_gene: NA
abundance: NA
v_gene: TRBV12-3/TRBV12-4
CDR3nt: TGTGCCAGCAGTTACGACGCGAGCTACGAGCAGTACTTC
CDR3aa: CASSYDASYEQYF

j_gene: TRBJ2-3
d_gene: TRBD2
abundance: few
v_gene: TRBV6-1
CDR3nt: TGTGCCAGCTCTTCGGGGGGAAGCACAGATACGCAGTATTTT
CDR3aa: CASSSGGSTDTQYF

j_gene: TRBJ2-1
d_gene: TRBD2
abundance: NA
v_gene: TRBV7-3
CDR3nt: TGTGCCAGCAGCTTAGGACTAGCGGGGATGTACAATGAGCAGTTCTTC
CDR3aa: CASSLGLAGMYNEQFF

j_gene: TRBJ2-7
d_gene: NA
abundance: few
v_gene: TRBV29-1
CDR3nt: TGCAGCGTTGAAGATCTTGAGGGGGGTGACGAGCAGTACTTC
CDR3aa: CSVEDLEGGDEQYF

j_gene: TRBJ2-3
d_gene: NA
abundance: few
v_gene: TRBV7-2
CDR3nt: TGTGCCAGCAGCTTCTTCGACTTTCCAGGCACAGATACGCAGTATTTT
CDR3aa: CASSFFDFPGTDTQYF

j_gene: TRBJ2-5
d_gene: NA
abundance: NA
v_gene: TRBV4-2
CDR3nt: TGTGCCAGCAGCCAAGGGGCGGGAGAGACCCAGTACTTC
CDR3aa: CASSQGAGETQYF

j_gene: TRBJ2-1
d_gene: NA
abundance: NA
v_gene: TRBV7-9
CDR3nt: TGTGCCAGCAGCTTGGGCAGGGGTTTCAATGAGCAGTTCTTC
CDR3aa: CASSLGRGFNEQFF

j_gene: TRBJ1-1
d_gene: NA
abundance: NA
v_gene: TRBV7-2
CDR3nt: TGTGCCAGCAGCATCAGGGTTAACACTGAAGCTTTCTTT
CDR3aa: CASSIRVNTEAFF

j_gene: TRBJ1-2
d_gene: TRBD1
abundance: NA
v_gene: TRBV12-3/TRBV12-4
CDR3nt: TGTGCCAGCAGTTATGGACAGGGACGAGGCTACACCTTC
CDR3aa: CASSYGQGRGYTF

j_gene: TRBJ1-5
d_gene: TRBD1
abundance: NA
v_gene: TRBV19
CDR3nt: TGTGCCAGTAGGACAGGGGGTAACGGCAATCAGCCCCAGCATTTT
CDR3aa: CASRTGGNGNQPQHF

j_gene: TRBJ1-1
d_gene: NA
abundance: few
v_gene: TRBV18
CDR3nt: TGTGCCAGCTCAGACGTGAACACTGAAGCTTTCTTT
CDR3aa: CASSDVNTEAFF

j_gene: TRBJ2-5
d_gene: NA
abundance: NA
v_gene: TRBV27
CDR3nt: TGTGCCAGCAGCGTGACGTTTATGGAGACCCAGTACTTC
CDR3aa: CASSVTFMETQYF

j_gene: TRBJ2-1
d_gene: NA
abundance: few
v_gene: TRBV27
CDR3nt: TGTGCCAGCAGTCCCTACAGCGGTACCTACAATGAGCAGTTCTTC
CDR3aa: CASSPYSGTYNEQFF

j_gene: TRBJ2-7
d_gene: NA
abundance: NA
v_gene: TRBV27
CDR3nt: TGTGCCAGCAGTTTCGATCTGCCAGGGTGGTCCTACGAGCAGTACTTC
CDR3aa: CASSFDLPGWSYEQYF

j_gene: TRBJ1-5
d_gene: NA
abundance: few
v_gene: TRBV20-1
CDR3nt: TGCAGTGCTAGGCCCGATGATCAGCCCCAGCATTTT
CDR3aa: CSARPDDQPQHF

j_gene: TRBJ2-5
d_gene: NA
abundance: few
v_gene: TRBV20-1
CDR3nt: TGCAGTGCTAGAGATGCATCCGGGAGCCAAGAGACCCAGTACTTC
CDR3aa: CSARDASGSQETQYF

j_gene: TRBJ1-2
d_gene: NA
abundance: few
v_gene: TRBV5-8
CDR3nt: TGTGCCAGCAGACTTTTTCGGGGATCTAACTATGGCTACACCTTC
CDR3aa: CASRLFRGSNYGYTF

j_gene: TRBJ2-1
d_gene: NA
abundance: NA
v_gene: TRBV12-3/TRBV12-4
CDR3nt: TGTGCCAGCAGTTTAGTGCCCGGTCTGCAGAGACTCTACAATGAGCAGTTCTTC
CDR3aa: CASSLVPGLQRLYNEQFF

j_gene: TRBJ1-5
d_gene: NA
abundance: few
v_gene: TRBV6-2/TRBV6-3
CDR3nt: TGTGCCACCTTCGGGACGGCCGTCGGCCAGCCCCAGCATTTT
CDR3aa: CATFGTAVGQPQHF

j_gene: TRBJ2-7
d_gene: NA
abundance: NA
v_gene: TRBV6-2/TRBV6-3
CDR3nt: TGTGCCAGTGCGACAGTCTCCTACGAGCAGTACTTC
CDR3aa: CASATVSYEQYF

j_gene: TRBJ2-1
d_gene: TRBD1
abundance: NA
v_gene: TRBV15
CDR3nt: TGTGCCACCAGCAGACCGGGACAGGGGAATTTCAATGAGCAGTTCTTC
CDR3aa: CATSRPGQGNFNEQFF

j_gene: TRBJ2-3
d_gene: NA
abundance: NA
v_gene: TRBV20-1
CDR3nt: TGCAGTGCTAGCGGACCAGGCGGTACAGATACGCAGTATTTT
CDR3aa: CSASGPGGTDTQYF

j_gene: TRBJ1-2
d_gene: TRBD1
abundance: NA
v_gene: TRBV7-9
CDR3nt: TGTGCTAGCAGCCAAACAGGACAGGGGGCTTATGGCTACACCTTC
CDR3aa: CASSQTGQGAYGYTF

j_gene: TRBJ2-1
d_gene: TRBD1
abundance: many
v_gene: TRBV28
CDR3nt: TGTGCCAGCAGTTTAGGACAGGCCGGCGGGTTCTTC
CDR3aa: CASSLGQAGGFF

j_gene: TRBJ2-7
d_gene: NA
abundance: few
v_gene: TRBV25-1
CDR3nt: TGTGCCACCACGGATCTAGCCTACGAGCAGTACTTC
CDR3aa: CATTDLAYEQYF

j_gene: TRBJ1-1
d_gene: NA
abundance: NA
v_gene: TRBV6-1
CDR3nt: TGTGCCAGCCTCCGGGACTCCTATGGGGAGACTGAAGCTTTCTTT
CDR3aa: CASLRDSYGETEAFF

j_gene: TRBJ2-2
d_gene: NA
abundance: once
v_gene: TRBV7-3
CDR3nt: TGTGCCAGCAGCTTAGGGCCCGGGGAGCTGTTTTTT
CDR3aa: CASSLGPGELFF